The rows below give T cell receptor beta chains drawn from one sample of a study of CD8+CD57+ T cells in acquired aplastic anemia. TCRdb processed the reads anew with MiXCR; each CDR3 protein has one entry. In the table there are 400,000 to 600,000 distinct CDR3 sequences, less than 35% of which are singletons. The source material was sorted CD4+, CD8+, or CD8+CD57+ T cells (not recorded which) from PBMCs. Every receptor here comes from a human donor with aplastic anemia. CDR3s include the opening cysteine and the closing phenylalanine or tryptophan. The D gene is left open where the match is weak. Clone size appears in some rows only: once, few, many, or a class for an expanded clone.

v_call: TRBV5-1; j_call: TRBJ1-5; clone_size: many; d_call: -; cdr3_aa: CARTIRSPAHKNQPQHF; cdr3_nt: TGCGCCAGGACGATAAGGAGTCCCGCTCACAAAAATCAGCCCCAGCATTTT
v_call: TRBV5-5; j_call: TRBJ1-2; clone_size: few; d_call: -; cdr3_aa: CASTNPRGGPNYGYTF; cdr3_nt: TGTGCCAGCACCAACCCTAGGGGCGGACCTAACTATGGCTACACCTTC
v_call: TRBV7-9; j_call: TRBJ1-3; clone_size: -; d_call: -; cdr3_aa: CASSLVLGAGNTIYF; cdr3_nt: TGTGCCAGCAGCTTAGTTCTAGGGGCTGGAAACACCATATATTTT
v_call: TRBV9; j_call: TRBJ1-2; clone_size: once; d_call: -; cdr3_aa: CASSVGSSGNTF; cdr3_nt: TGTGCCAGCAGCGTAGGGAGCTCTGGAAACACCTTC
v_call: TRBV7-4; j_call: TRBJ2-7; clone_size: many; d_call: -; cdr3_aa: CASSLLQEQLYEQYF; cdr3_nt: TGTGCCAGCAGCTTACTCCAGGAACAGTTGTACGAGCAGTACTTC
v_call: TRBV12-3/TRBV12-4; j_call: TRBJ1-5; clone_size: few; d_call: -; cdr3_aa: CASSIRRQPQHF; cdr3_nt: TGTGCCAGCAGTATTAGAAGGCAGCCCCAGCATTTT
v_call: TRBV6-1; j_call: TRBJ1-5; clone_size: -; d_call: TRBD1; cdr3_aa: CASRTGVGGDQPQHF; cdr3_nt: TGTGCCAGCAGGACAGGGGTAGGTGGAGATCAGCCCCAGCATTTT
v_call: TRBV19; j_call: TRBJ2-7; clone_size: many; d_call: -; cdr3_aa: CASSRDQGLGYEQYF; cdr3_nt: TGTGCCAGTAGTAGGGATCAGGGTTTAGGCTACGAGCAGTACTTC
v_call: TRBV19; j_call: TRBJ2-1; clone_size: few; d_call: TRBD1; cdr3_aa: CASSIEQGVGNEQFF; cdr3_nt: TGTGCCAGTAGTATAGAACAGGGGGTAGGAAATGAGCAGTTCTTC
v_call: TRBV4-1; j_call: TRBJ2-7; clone_size: -; d_call: -; cdr3_aa: CASSPAGRYEQYF; cdr3_nt: TGCGCCAGCAGCCCGGCGGGACGATACGAGCAGTACTTC
v_call: TRBV10-1; j_call: TRBJ2-3; clone_size: many; d_call: -; cdr3_aa: CASSVSGSTGTDTQYF; cdr3_nt: TGCGCCAGCAGTGTATCGGGATCGACTGGCACAGATACGCAGTATTTT
v_call: TRBV9; j_call: TRBJ2-2; clone_size: -; d_call: -; cdr3_aa: CASSVGVAGELFF; cdr3_nt: TGTGCCAGCAGCGTAGGAGTGGCCGGGGAGCTGTTTTTT
v_call: TRBV2; j_call: TRBJ1-2; clone_size: many; d_call: -; cdr3_aa: CASSAREGDGYTF; cdr3_nt: TGTGCCAGCAGTGCTAGGGAAGGAGATGGCTACACCTTC
v_call: TRBV29-1; j_call: TRBJ1-2; clone_size: -; d_call: TRBD1; cdr3_aa: CSGLQGGYGYTF; cdr3_nt: TGCAGCGGCCTACAGGGGGGCTATGGCTACACCTTC
v_call: TRBV19; j_call: TRBJ2-4; clone_size: -; d_call: TRBD1; cdr3_aa: CASSIAGTGAKNIQYF; cdr3_nt: TGTGCCAGTAGTATCGCGGGGACAGGAGCCAAAAACATTCAGTACTTC
v_call: TRBV7-2; j_call: TRBJ1-2; clone_size: -; d_call: -; cdr3_aa: CASSLVSGEGYTF; cdr3_nt: TGTGCCAGCAGCTTAGTGAGCGGCGAGGGCTACACCTTC
v_call: TRBV10-3; j_call: TRBJ2-7; clone_size: -; d_call: TRBD2; cdr3_aa: CAITATSATYEQYF; cdr3_nt: TGTGCCATCACCGCGACTAGCGCAACCTACGAGCAGTACTTC
v_call: TRBV5-1; j_call: TRBJ1-2; clone_size: many; d_call: TRBD1; cdr3_aa: CASTPGTVYGYTF; cdr3_nt: TGCGCCAGCACCCCCGGGACAGTCTATGGCTACACCTTC
v_call: TRBV7-3; j_call: TRBJ2-2; clone_size: many; d_call: -; cdr3_aa: CASSFGTIPGELFF; cdr3_nt: TGTGCCAGCAGCTTCGGAACAATCCCCGGGGAGCTGTTTTTT
v_call: TRBV10-3; j_call: TRBJ2-5; clone_size: -; d_call: -; cdr3_aa: CAISESRQVYNQPQYF; cdr3_nt: TGTGCCATCAGTGAGTCCCGACAAGTCTACAATCAGCCCCAGTACTTC
v_call: TRBV19; j_call: TRBJ1-1; clone_size: few; d_call: -; cdr3_aa: CASTTQGHTEAFF; cdr3_nt: TGTGCCAGTACCACACAGGGTCACACTGAAGCTTTCTTT
v_call: TRBV7-8; j_call: TRBJ2-5; clone_size: -; d_call: -; cdr3_aa: CASSLGGLVYRFEETQYF; cdr3_nt: TGTGCCAGCAGCTTAGGAGGCCTGGTTTACAGGTTCGAAGAGACCCAGTACTTC
v_call: TRBV2; j_call: TRBJ1-6; clone_size: many; d_call: TRBD1; cdr3_aa: CASSAGGLNSPLHF; cdr3_nt: TGTGCCAGCAGTGCAGGGGGATTAAATTCACCCCTCCACTTT
v_call: TRBV19; j_call: TRBJ2-2; clone_size: -; d_call: -; cdr3_aa: CASSIGGLTGELFF; cdr3_nt: TGTGCCAGTAGTATAGGAGGTTTAACCGGGGAGCTGTTTTTT
v_call: TRBV2; j_call: TRBJ1-1; clone_size: many; d_call: TRBD1; cdr3_aa: CASSSMTGEAFF; cdr3_nt: TGTGCCAGCAGCTCGATGACAGGGGAAGCTTTCTTT
v_call: TRBV7-9; j_call: TRBJ1-1; clone_size: -; d_call: -; cdr3_aa: CASSLDVGRLEAFF; cdr3_nt: TGTGCCAGCAGCTTAGATGTAGGACGGCTCGAAGCTTTCTTT
v_call: TRBV29-1; j_call: TRBJ2-2; clone_size: -; d_call: TRBD2; cdr3_aa: CSGREAWELFF; cdr3_nt: TGCAGCGGGCGGGAGGCTTGGGAGCTGTTTTTT
v_call: TRBV4-2; j_call: TRBJ2-1; clone_size: -; d_call: TRBD2; cdr3_aa: CASSQRAGAGYNEQFF; cdr3_nt: TGTGCCAGCAGCCAAAGAGCGGGGGCGGGGTACAATGAGCAGTTCTTC
v_call: TRBV12-3/TRBV12-4; j_call: TRBJ2-1; clone_size: -; d_call: TRBD2; cdr3_aa: CASGASGRPYNEQFF; cdr3_nt: TGTGCCAGCGGAGCTAGCGGGAGACCCTACAATGAGCAGTTCTTC
v_call: TRBV29-1; j_call: TRBJ2-5; clone_size: once; d_call: TRBD1; cdr3_aa: CSADREQETQYF; cdr3_nt: TGCAGCGCTGACAGGGAGCAAGAGACCCAGTACTTC
v_call: TRBV6-5; j_call: TRBJ1-3; clone_size: few; d_call: -; cdr3_aa: CASSLRGFLPGNTIYF; cdr3_nt: TGTGCCAGCAGTTTAAGGGGGTTCCTTCCCGGAAACACCATATATTTT
v_call: TRBV29-1; j_call: TRBJ1-1; clone_size: many; d_call: -; cdr3_aa: CSVEDRGNINTEAFF; cdr3_nt: TGCAGCGTTGAAGATCGGGGGAATATAAACACTGAAGCTTTCTTT
v_call: TRBV7-3; j_call: TRBJ2-3; clone_size: many; d_call: -; cdr3_aa: CASSSWTSSTDTQYF; cdr3_nt: TGTGCCAGCAGCTCCTGGACGTCTAGCACAGATACGCAGTATTTT
v_call: TRBV6-2/TRBV6-3; j_call: TRBJ1-6; clone_size: few; d_call: -; cdr3_aa: CASSYHRPNREGTSYSPLHF; cdr3_nt: TGTGCCAGCAGTTACCACCGACCGAACAGGGAGGGGACCTCCTATTCACCCCTCCACTTT
v_call: TRBV25-1; j_call: TRBJ1-5; clone_size: -; d_call: TRBD1; cdr3_aa: CASSGTGEINQPQHF; cdr3_nt: TGTGCCAGCAGCGGGACAGGGGAAATAAATCAGCCCCAGCATTTT
v_call: TRBV20-1; j_call: TRBJ2-1; clone_size: few; d_call: -; cdr3_aa: CSASRDATSYNEQFF; cdr3_nt: TGCAGTGCTAGTAGGGACGCAACCAGCTACAATGAGCAGTTCTTC
v_call: TRBV2; j_call: TRBJ2-2; clone_size: few; d_call: -; cdr3_aa: CASSPTRDATNTGELFF; cdr3_nt: TGTGCCAGCAGCCCAACCCGGGACGCAACGAACACCGGGGAGCTGTTTTTT